These T cell receptor beta chains were read from a single sample in a study of Ad26.COV2.S vaccination and SARS-CoV-2 variants. The table came from immunoSEQ multiplex PCR; TCRdb's copy has only in-frame clones and leaves some out. This table has some 340,000 clones, 85% to 90% appearing once. The input for sequencing was peripheral blood, taken in a trial of Ad26.COV2.S vaccine versus placebo. The origin of the receptors is a person aged 18-60 years who received the Ad26.COV2.S COVID-19 vaccine or a placebo. Each CDR3 is given with its conserved first and last residue. Fields, in order: D gene, clone size, J gene, V gene, CDR3 protein. D genes are given only for firm matches. Clone sizes are given selectively: once, few, many, or a class where the clone is expanded.

NA	NA	TRBJ2-3	TRBV6-2/TRBV6-3	CASSYNRGTRGVLTDTQYF
NA	NA	TRBJ1-3	TRBV5-1	CASREDRTSGNTIYF
TRBD1	NA	TRBJ1-6	TRBV14	CASSQERHRGNVALHF
TRBD1	NA	TRBJ2-3	TRBV5-5	CASSLGGGQGDTQYF
NA	NA	TRBJ2-7	TRBV10-2	CASSEVNTYEQYF
TRBD1	NA	TRBJ1-4	TRBV30	CAWSGQGLFNEKLFF
NA	NA	TRBJ2-7	TRBV7-9	CASSQNLYEQYF
TRBD1	NA	TRBJ1-2	TRBV29-1	CSAAGQGNYGYTF
NA	NA	TRBJ2-3	TRBV6-2/TRBV6-3	CASSRMRGSTDTQYF
NA	NA	TRBJ1-2	TRBV12-3/TRBV12-4	CAGSLGPGGYTF
NA	NA	TRBJ1-1	TRBV9	CASSATGVGNTEAFF
NA	NA	TRBJ1-3	TRBV2	CASSESWGTGNTIYF
TRBD1	NA	TRBJ2-1	TRBV10-1	CASSHRGSSYNEQFF
TRBD1	NA	TRBJ2-2	TRBV4-1	CASSQDRTGRNTGELFF
TRBD1	NA	TRBJ1-3	TRBV6-1	CASSEWRQGGNTIYF
NA	NA	TRBJ1-2	TRBV5-1	CASSPYLDYGYTF
NA	few	TRBJ1-1	TRBV10-3	CAIRTRENTEAFF
NA	NA	TRBJ2-6	TRBV30	CAWRKPGVRKYSGANVLTF
TRBD2	NA	TRBJ2-1	TRBV5-6	CASSHSGTYSYNEQFF
NA	NA	TRBJ1-2	TRBV15	CATSRGTPYGYTF
NA	NA	TRBJ1-6	TRBV5-8	CASSLEPGYNSPLHF
TRBD1	NA	TRBJ1-2	TRBV7-2	CASSPLGQESGYTF
NA	few	TRBJ1-4	TRBV27	CASSPYTGTDEKLFF
TRBD1	NA	TRBJ1-3	TRBV16	CASSRKKPGQGSNTIYF
NA	once	TRBJ1-2	TRBV12-3/TRBV12-4	CASSGGRGDGYTF
NA	NA	TRBJ2-6	TRBV6-5	CASAAGANVLTF
NA	NA	TRBJ2-5	TRBV5-1	CASSPLGRETQYF
NA	NA	TRBJ2-7	TRBV5-1	CASSPGDTRTYEQYF
NA	NA	TRBJ2-2	TRBV27	CASSSYLGHGELFF
NA	NA	TRBJ2-5	TRBV7-2	CASSSIGLADRRVQETQYF
TRBD2	NA	TRBJ2-1	TRBV5-1	CASSFIAGGPYNEQFF
NA	few	TRBJ1-1	TRBV7-9	CASSPSGRDTEAFF
TRBD1	NA	TRBJ2-5	TRBV5-1	CASSLAPRTGSQGETQYF
NA	NA	TRBJ1-1	TRBV7-9	CASSIGPSEAFF
NA	once	TRBJ2-1	TRBV9	CASSVGQANEQFF
NA	NA	TRBJ2-2	TRBV6-5	CASSGQLKNTGELFF
NA	NA	TRBJ2-5	TRBV5-1	CASSLRTGPETQYF
NA	once	TRBJ2-5	TRBV7-4	CASSFTVKETQYF
NA	NA	TRBJ1-1	TRBV7-9	CASSLGGLNTEAFF
NA	NA	TRBJ2-1	TRBV5-4	CASQVDNEQFF
NA	once	TRBJ1-1	TRBV30	CAWSATQGLNTEAFF
NA	NA	TRBJ1-2	TRBV7-2	CASSLARDYGYTF
NA	NA	TRBJ2-5	TRBV10-3	CATRGGTGREKETQYF
NA	NA	TRBJ2-7	TRBV19	CASSSRRYEQYF
TRBD1	once	TRBJ1-1	TRBV4-3	CASSQDLGQGNAFF
NA	NA	TRBJ2-5	TRBV3-1/TRBV3-2	CASSRISETQYF
NA	NA	TRBJ2-3	TRBV30	CAWSPSSVRTDTQYF
NA	NA	TRBJ2-5	TRBV18	CASSWTIQETQYF
TRBD1	once	TRBJ1-6	TRBV6-5	CASRPGQYNSPLHF
TRBD2	NA	TRBJ2-7	TRBV6-5	CASRDAQTGGDF
TRBD1	NA	TRBJ2-7	TRBV9	CASSVEDRGLSYEQYF
NA	few	TRBJ1-2	TRBV6-6	CASRDFGHLYGYTF
NA	NA	TRBJ2-7	TRBV6-1	CASSESPDSTYEQYF
NA	NA	TRBJ1-5	TRBV12-3/TRBV12-4	CASTPRYNQPQHF
NA	NA	TRBJ1-2	TRBV7-2	CASSLLGNGYTF